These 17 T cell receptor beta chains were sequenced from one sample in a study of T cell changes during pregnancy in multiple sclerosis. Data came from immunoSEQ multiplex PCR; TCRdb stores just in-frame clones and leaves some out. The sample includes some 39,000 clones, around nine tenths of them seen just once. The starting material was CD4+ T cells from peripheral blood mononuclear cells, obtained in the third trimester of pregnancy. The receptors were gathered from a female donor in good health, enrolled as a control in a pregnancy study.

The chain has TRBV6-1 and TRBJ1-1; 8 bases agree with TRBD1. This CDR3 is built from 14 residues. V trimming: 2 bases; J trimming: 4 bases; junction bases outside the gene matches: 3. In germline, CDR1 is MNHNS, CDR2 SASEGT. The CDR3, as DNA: TGTGCCAGCAGTGAATTACAGGGGGTCACTGAAGCTTTCTTT. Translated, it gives CASSELQGVTEAFF.

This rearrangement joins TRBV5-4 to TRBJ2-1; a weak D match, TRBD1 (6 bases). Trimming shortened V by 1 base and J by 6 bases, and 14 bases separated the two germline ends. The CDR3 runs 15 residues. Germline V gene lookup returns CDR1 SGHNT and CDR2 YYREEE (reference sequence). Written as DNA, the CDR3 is TGTGCCAGCAGCTTGCTCACAGGGTACGGCAATGAGCAGTTCTTC. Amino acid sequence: CASSLLTGYGNEQFF.

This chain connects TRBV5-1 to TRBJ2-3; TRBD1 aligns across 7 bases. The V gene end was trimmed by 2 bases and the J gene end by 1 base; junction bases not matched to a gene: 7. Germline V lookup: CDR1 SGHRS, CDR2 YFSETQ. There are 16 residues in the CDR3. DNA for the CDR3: TGCGCCAGCAGCTTAGTCCCAGGACAGGGCACAGATACGCAGTATTTT. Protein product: CASSLVPGQGTDTQYF.

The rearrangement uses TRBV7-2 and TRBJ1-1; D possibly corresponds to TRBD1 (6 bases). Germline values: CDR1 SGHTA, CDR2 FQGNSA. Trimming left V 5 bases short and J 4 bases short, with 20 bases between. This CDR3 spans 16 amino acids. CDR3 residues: CASSPRGGSPSTEAFF. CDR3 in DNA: TGTGCCAGCAGCCCCAGGGGCGGCAGCCCTAGCACTGAAGCTTTCTTT. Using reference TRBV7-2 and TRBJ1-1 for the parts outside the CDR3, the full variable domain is GAGVSQSPSNKVTEKGKDVELRCDPISGHTALYWYRQSLGQGLEFLIYFQGNSAPDKSGLPSDRFSAERTGGSVSTLTIQRTQQEDSAVYLCASSPRGGSPSTEAFFGQGTRLTVV.

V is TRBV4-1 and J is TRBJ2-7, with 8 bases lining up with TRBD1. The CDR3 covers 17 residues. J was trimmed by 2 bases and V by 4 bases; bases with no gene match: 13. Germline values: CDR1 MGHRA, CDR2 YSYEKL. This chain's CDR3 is CASSPTQGSGQAYEQYF. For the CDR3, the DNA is TGCGCCAGCAGCCCGACCCAAGGATCGGGACAGGCCTACGAGCAGTACTTC.

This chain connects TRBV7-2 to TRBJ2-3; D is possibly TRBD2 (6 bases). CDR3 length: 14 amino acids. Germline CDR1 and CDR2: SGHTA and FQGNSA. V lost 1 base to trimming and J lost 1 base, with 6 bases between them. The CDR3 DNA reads TGTGCCAGCAGCTTAGTAGCGGGCACAGATACGCAGTATTTT. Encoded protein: CASSLVAGTDTQYF.

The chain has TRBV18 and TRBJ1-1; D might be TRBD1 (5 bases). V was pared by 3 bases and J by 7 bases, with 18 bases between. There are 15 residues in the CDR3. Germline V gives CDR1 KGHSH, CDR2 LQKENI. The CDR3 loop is CASSPPGRGEGEAFF. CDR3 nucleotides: TGTGCCAGCTCACCCCCCGGGAGGGGCGAAGGTGAAGCTTTCTTT.

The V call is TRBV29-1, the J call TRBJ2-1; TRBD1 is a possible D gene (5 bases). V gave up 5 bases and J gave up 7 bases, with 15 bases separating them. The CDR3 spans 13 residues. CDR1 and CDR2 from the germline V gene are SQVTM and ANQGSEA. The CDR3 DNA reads TGCAGCGTTTATCGGCAGGGTAAAAATGAGCAGTTCTTC. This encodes CSVYRQGKNEQFF.

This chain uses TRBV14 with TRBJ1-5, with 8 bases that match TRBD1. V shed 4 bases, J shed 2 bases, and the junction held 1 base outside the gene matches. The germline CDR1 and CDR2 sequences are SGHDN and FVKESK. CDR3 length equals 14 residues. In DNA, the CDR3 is TGTGCCAGCAGCCCAGGGGGCGGCAATCAGCCCCAGCATTTT. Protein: CASSPGGGNQPQHF.

CDR3 DNA: TGTGCCAGCAGCGTAACGACTAGTCGGGGGGAGACCCAGTACTTC. Translated, it gives CASSVTTSRGETQYF. The rearrangement uses TRBV9 and TRBJ2-5; D is possibly TRBD2 (6 bases). Trimming removed 1 base at V and 5 bases at J, with 15 bases between. This CDR3 spans 15 amino acids. Germline V CDR1 and CDR2: SGDLS, YYNGEE.

The CDR3 sequence is CASGLEGGEKLFF. The CDR3 DNA sequence: TGTGCTAGTGGTTTGGAAGGAGGGGAAAAACTGTTTTTT. The V and J genes are TRBV12-5 and TRBJ1-4; D gene ambiguous. The CDR3 covers 13 residues. The germline V gene encodes CDR1 LGHNT and CDR2 FRNRAP. Trimming removed 1 base at V and 8 bases at J, with 8 bases between.

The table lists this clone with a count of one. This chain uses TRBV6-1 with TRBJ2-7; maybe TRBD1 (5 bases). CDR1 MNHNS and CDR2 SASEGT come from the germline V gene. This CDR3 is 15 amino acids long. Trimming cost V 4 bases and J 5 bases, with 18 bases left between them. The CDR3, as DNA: TGTGCCAGCAGTGGAAACAGGAGCCCGCAGGACGAGCAGTACTTC. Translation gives CASSGNRSPQDEQYF.

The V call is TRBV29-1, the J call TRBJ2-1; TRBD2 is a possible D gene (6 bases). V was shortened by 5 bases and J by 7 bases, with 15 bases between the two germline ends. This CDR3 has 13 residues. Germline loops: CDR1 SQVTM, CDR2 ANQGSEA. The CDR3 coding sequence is TGCAGCGTTTCGAGGCGGGAATCTAATGAGCAGTTCTTC. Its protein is CSVSRRESNEQFF.

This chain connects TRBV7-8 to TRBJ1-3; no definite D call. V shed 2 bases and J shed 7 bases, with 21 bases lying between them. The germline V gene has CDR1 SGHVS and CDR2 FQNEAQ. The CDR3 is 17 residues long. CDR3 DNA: TGTGCCAGCAGCTTATCTAGGTGGGAGGGTTTAAGGAACACCATATATTTT. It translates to CASSLSRWEGLRNTIYF.

The CDR3 DNA reads TGTGCCAGCAGCTCCCCGACTACTTTGAAGACCCAGTACTTC. This sequence encodes CASSSPTTLKTQYF. J is TRBJ2-5 and V is TRBV7-2; maybe TRBD2 (5 bases). Deletions cut 4 bases from V and 6 bases from J, with 15 bases between. This CDR3 contains 14 residues. The V gene's germline CDR1 is SGHTA and CDR2 FQGNSA.

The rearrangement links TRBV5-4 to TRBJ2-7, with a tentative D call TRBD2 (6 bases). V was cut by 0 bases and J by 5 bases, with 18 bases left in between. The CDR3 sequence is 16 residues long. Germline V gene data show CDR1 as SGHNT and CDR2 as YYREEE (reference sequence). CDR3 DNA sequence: TGTGCCAGCAGCTTGGCCGGAGGGGCGGGACGGAACGAGCAGTACTTC. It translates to CASSLAGGAGRNEQYF.

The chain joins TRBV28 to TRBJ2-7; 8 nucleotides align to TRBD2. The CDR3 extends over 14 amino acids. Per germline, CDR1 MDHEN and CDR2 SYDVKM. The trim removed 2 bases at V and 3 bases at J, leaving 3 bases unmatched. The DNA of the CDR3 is TGTGCCAGCAGTTTACCCGGGACTAGCTACGAGCAGTACTTC. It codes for CASSLPGTSYEQYF.